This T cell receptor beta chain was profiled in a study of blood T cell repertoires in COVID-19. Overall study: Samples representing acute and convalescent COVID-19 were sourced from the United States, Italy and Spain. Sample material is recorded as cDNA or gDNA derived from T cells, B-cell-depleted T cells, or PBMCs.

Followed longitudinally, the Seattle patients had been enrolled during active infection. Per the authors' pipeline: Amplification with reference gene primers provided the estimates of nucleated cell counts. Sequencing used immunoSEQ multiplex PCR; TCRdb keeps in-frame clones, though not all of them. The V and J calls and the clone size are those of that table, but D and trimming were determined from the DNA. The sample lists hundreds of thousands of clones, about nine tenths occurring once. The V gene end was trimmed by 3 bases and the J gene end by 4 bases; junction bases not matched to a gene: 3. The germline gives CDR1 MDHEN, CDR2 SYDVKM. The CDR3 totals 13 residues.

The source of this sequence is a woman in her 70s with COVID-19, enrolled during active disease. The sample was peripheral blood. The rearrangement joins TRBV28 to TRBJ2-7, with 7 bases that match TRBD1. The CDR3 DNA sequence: TGTGCCAGCAGTTTCGGGACAGAGTACGAGCAGTACTTC. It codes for CASSFGTEYEQYF.